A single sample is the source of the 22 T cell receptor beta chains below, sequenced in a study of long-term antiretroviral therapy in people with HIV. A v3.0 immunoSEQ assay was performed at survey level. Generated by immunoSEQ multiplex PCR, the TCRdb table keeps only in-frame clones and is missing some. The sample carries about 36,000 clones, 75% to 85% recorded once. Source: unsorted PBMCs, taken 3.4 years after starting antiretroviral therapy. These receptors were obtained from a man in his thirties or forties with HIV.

CDR3 DNA: TGTGCCAGCAGCCTTCCCGCCGGACAGATATACGAGCAGTACTTC. Translation: CASSLPAGQIYEQYF. This sequence joins TRBV28 and TRBJ2-7; D perhaps matches TRBD1 (6 bases). Trimming took 6 bases from V and 4 from J, leaving 19 bases between them. The CDR3 has 15 residues. The germline CDR1 and CDR2 sequences are MDHEN and SYDVKM. The whole variable domain, remainder taken from reference TRBV28 and TRBJ2-7, is DVKVTQSSRYLVKRTGEKVFLECVQDMDHENMFWYRQDPGLGLRLIYFSYDVKMKEKGDIPEGYSVSREKKERFSLILESASTNQTSMYLCASSLPAGQIYEQYFGPGTRLTVT.

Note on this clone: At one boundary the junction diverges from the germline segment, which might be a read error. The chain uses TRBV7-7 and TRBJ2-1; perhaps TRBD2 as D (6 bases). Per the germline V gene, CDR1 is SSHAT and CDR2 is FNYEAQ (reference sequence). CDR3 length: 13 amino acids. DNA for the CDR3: TGTGCTAGCAGTCGCGGACTATACAATGAGCAGTTCTTC. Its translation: CASSRGLYNEQFF.

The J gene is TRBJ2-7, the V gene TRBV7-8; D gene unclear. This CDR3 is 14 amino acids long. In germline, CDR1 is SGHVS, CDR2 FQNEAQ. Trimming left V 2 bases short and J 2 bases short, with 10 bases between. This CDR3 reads CASSLSGVTYEQYF. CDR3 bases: TGTGCCAGCAGCTTATCTGGGGTCACCTACGAGCAGTACTTC.

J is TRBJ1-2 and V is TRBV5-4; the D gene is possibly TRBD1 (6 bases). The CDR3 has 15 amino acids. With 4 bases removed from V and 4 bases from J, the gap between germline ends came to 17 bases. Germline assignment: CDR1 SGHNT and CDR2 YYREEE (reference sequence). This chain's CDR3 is CASSVTGFMGYGYTF. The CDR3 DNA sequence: TGTGCCAGCAGCGTTACAGGGTTTATGGGCTATGGCTACACCTTC.

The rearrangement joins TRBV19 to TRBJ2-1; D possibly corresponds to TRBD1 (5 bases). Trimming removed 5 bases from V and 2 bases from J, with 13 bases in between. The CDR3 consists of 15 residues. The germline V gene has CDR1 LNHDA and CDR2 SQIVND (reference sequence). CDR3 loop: CASSAPSRAYNEQFF. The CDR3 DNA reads TGTGCCAGTAGTGCCCCCAGCAGGGCCTACAATGAGCAGTTCTTC.

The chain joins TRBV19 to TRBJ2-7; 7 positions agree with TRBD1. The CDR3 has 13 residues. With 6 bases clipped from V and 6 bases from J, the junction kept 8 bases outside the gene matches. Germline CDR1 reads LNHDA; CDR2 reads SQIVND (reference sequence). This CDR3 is CASRPTGIVEQYF. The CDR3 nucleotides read TGTGCCAGTAGACCGACAGGGATCGTCGAGCAGTACTTC.

CDR3 bases: TGTGCCAGCAGGTACTACGAGCAGTACTTC. It encodes CASRYYEQYF. This chain joins TRBV2 and TRBJ2-7; D is ambiguous. V was trimmed by 6 bases and J by 3 bases, leaving 3 bases between them. The germline V gene encodes CDR1 SNHLY and CDR2 FYNNEI. The CDR3 spans 10 residues.

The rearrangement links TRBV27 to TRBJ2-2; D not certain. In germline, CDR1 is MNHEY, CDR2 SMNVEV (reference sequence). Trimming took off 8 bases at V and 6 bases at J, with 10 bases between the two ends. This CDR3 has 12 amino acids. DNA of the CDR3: TGTGCCAGCTCACAACGGTCCGGGGAGCTGTTTTTT. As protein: CASSQRSGELFF.

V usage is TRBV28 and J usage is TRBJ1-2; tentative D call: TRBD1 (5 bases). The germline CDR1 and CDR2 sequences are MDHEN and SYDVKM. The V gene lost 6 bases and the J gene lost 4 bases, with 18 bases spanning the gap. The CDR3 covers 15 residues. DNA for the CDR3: TGTGCCAGCAGCCCCCTGAGGGGAGTACGCTATGGCTACACCTTC. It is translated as CASSPLRGVRYGYTF.

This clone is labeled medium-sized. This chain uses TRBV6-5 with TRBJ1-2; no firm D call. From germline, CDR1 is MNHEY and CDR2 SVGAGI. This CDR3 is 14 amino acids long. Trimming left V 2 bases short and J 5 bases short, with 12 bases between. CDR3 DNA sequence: TGTGCCAGCAGTTACGGTGAGGGAAAGTATGGCTACACCTTC. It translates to CASSYGEGKYGYTF.

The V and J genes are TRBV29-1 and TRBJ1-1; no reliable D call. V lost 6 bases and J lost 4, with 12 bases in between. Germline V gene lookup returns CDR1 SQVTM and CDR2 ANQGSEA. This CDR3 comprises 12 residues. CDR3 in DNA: TGCAGCGTGCATATGCGGAGCACTGAAGCTTTCTTT. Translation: CSVHMRSTEAFF.

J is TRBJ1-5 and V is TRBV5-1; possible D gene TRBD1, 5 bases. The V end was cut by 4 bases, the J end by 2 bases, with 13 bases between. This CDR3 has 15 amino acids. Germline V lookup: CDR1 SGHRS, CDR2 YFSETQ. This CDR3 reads CASSPHLGGNQPQHF. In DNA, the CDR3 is TGCGCCAGCAGCCCTCACCTGGGGGGCAATCAGCCCCAGCATTTT. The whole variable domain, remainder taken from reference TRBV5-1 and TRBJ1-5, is KAGVTQTPRYLIKTRGQQVTLSCSPISGHRSVSWYQQTPGQGLQFLFEYFSETQRNKGNFPGRFSGRQFSNSRSEMNVSTLELGDSALYLCASSPHLGGNQPQHFGDGTRLSIL.

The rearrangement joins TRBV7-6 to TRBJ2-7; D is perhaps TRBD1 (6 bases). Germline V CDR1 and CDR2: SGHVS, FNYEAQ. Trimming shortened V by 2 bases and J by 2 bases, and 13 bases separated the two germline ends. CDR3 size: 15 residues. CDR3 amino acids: CASSLFPGDTYEQYF. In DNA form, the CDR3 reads TGTGCCAGCAGCTTATTTCCAGGGGATACCTACGAGCAGTACTTC.

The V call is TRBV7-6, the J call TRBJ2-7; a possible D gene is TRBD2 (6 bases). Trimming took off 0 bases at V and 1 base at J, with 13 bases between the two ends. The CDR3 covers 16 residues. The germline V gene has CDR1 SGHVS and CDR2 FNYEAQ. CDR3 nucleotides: TGTGCCAGCAGCTTAGCCCGATCGGGAGCGTCCTACGAGCAGTACTTC. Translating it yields CASSLARSGASYEQYF.

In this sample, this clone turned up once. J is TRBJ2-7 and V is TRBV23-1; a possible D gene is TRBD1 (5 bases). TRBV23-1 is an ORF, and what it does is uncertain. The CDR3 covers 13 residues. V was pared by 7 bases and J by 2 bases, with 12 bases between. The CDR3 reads CASISTETYEQYF. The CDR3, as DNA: TGCGCCAGCATTTCGACAGAGACCTACGAGCAGTACTTC.

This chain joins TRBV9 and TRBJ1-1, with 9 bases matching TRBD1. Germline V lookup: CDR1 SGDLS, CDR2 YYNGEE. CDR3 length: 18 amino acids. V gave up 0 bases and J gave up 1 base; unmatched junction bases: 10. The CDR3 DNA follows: TGTGCCAGCAGCGTAGGTGAGGGACAGGGATTTAGGAACACTGAAGCTTTCTTT. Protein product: CASSVGEGQGFRNTEAFF.

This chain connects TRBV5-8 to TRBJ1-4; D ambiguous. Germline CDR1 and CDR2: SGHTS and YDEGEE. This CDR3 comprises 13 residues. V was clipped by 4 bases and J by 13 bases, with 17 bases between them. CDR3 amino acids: CASSGGETGGLFF. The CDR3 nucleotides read TGTGCCAGCAGCGGAGGAGAGACGGGAGGACTGTTTTTT.

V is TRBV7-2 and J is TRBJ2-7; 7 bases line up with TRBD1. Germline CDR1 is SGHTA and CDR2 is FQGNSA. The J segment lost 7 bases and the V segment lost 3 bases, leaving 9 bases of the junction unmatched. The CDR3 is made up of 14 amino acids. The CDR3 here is CASSFPGQPGEQYF. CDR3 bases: TGTGCCAGCAGCTTCCCGGGACAGCCTGGGGAGCAGTACTTC. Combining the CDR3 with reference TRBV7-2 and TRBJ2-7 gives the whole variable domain GAGVSQSPSNKVTEKGKDVELRCDPISGHTALYWYRQSLGQGLEFLIYFQGNSAPDKSGLPSDRFSAERTGGSVSTLTIQRTQQEDSAVYLCASSFPGQPGEQYFGPGTRLTVT.

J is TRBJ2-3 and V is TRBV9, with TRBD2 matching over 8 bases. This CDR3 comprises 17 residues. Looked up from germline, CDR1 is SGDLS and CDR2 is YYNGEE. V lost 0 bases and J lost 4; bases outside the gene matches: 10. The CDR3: CASSVEGSGGPPDTQYF. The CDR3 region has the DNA TGTGCCAGCAGCGTAGAGGGGTCGGGAGGGCCTCCAGATACGCAGTATTTT. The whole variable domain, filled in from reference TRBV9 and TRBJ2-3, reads DSGVTQTPKHLITATGQRVTLRCSPRSGDLSVYWYQQSLDQGLQFLIQYYNGEERAKGNILERFSAQQFPDLHSELNLSSLELGDSALYFCASSVEGSGGPPDTQYFGPGTRLTVL.

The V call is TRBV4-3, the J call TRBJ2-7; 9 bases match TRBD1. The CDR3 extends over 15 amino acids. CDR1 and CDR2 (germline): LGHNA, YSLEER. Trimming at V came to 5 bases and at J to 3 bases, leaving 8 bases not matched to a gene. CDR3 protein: CASSEGTGPFYEQYF. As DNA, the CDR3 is TGCGCCAGCAGCGAAGGGACAGGGCCTTTCTACGAGCAGTACTTC.

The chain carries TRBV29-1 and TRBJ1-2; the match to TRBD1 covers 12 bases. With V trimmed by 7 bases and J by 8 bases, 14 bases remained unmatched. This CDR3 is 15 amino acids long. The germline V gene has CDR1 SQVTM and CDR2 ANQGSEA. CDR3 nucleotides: TGCAGCGCCTCGAAGGTGGGACAGGGGGCGCGAGGCTACACCTTC. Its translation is CSASKVGQGARGYTF.

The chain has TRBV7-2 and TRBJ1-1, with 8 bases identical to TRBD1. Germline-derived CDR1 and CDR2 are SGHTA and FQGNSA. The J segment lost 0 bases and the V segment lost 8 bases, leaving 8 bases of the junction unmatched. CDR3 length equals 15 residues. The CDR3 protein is CASAWTGYMNTEAFF. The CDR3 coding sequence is TGTGCCAGCGCCTGGACAGGGTACATGAACACTGAAGCTTTCTTT.